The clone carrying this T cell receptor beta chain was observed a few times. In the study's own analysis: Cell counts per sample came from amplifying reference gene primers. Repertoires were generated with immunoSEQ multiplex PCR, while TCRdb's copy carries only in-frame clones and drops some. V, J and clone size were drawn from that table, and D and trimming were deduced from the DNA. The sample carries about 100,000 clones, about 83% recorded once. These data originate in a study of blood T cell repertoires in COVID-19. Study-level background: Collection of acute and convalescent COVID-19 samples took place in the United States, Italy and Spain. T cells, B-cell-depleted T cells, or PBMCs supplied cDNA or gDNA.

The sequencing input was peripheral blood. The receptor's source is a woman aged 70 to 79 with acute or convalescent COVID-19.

The CDR3 nucleotides are TGTGCCTGGAGTAGTCAGGTCGGAAACACCATATATTTT. Its translation is CAWSSQVGNTIYF. This rearrangement joins TRBV30 to TRBJ1-3; D remains ambiguous. Trimming shortened V by 2 bases and J by 4 bases, and 9 bases separated the two germline ends. The CDR3 sequence is 13 residues long. The germline CDR1 and CDR2 sequences are GTSNPN and SVGIG (reference sequence). The variable domain in full, with the rest retrieved from reference TRBV30 and TRBJ1-3, is SQTIHQWPATLVQPVGSPLSLECTVEGTSNPNLYWYRQAAGRGLQLLFYSVGIGQISSEVPQNLSASRPQDRQFILSSKKLLLSDSGFYLCAWSSQVGNTIYFGEGSWLTVV.